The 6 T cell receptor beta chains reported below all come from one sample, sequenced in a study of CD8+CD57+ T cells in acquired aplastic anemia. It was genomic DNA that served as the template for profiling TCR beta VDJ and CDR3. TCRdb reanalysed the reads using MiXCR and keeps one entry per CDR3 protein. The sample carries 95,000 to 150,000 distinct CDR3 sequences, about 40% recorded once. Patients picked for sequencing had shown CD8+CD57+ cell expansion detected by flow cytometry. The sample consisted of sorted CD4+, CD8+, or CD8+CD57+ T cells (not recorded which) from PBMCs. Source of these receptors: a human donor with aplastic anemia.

The CDR3 protein is CASSLWGGTPYGYTF. The DNA of the CDR3 is TGTGCCAGCAGCCTGTGGGGCGGGACACCATATGGCTACACCTTC. The chain has TRBV7-2 and TRBJ1-2; perhaps TRBD1 as D (6 bases). The CDR3 has 15 amino acids. Trimming shortened V by 5 bases and J by 5 bases, and 18 bases separated the two germline ends. Germline CDR1 and CDR2: SGHTA and FQGNSA.

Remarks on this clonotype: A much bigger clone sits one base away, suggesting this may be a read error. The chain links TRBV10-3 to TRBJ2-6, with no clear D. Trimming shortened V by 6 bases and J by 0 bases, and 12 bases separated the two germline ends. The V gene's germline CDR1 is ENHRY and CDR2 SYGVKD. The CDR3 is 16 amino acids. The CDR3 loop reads CAISKRRSSGANVLTF. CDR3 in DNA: TGTGCCATCAGCAAACGCAGGAGCTCTGGGGCCAACGTCCTGACTTTC.

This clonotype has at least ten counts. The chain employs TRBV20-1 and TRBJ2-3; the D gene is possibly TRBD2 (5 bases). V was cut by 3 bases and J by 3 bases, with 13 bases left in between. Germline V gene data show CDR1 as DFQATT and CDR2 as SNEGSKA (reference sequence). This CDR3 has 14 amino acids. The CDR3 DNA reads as TGCAGTGCTAGTATAGGACTGGGAACAGATACGCAGTATTTT. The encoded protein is CSASIGLGTDTQYF.

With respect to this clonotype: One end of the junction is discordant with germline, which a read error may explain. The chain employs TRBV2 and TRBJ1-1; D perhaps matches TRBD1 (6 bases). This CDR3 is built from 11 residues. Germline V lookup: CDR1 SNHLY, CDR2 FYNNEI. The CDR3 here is CVSNRAPEAFF. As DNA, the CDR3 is TGTGTCAGCAACAGGGCCCCCGAAGCTTTCTTT.

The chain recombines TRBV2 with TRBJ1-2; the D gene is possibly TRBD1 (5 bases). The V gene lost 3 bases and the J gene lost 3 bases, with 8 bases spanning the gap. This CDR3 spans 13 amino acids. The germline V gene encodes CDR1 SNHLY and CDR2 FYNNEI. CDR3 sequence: CASSDQGDYGYTF. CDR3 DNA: TGTGCCAGCAGTGATCAGGGAGACTATGGCTACACCTTC.

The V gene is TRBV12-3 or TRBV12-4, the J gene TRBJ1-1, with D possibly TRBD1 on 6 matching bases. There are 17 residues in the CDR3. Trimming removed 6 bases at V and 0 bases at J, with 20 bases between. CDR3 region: CASSLNLQGMMNTEAFF. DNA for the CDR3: TGTGCCAGCAGCCTAAACCTACAGGGTATGATGAACACTGAAGCTTTCTTT.